This TCR beta chain was documented in a study of blood T cell repertoires in COVID-19. TCRdb keeps only in-frame clones here, not all; method: immunoSEQ multiplex PCR. This table holds more than 70,000 clones, roughly 80% found once. V gave up 5 bases and J gave up 0 bases, with 13 bases separating them. Per the germline V gene, CDR1 is MDHEN and CDR2 is SYDVKM. The CDR3 runs to 16 residues. This sequence was found in a woman aged 70 to 79 with acute or convalescent COVID-19. Sequenced: peripheral blood. The chain has TRBV28 and TRBJ1-4; maybe TRBD1 (6 bases). The CDR3 is CASSLGQTTTNEKLFF. CDR3 sequence (DNA): TGTGCCAGCAGTCTCGGACAGACTACAACTAATGAAAAACTGTTTTTT.